This T cell receptor (beta chain) was sequenced for a study of cytomegalovirus exposure and HLA in healthy donors. Study background: The early release's HLA-typed donors yielded 78 million or so unique TCRs.

Regarding the study as a whole: The study dropped some indistinguishable V segments, TRBV6-2 and TRBV6-3 among them.

The PCR was carried out with 60 Vbeta primers and 13 Jbeta primers. TCRdb's table, derived via immunoSEQ multiplex PCR, lists solely in-frame clones and lacks some. The sample consists of 280,000 or so clones, roughly 90% of them appearing once. The CDR3 runs 14 residues. CDR1 is KGHSH and CDR2 is LQKENI in the germline V gene. V was shortened by 4 bases and J by 6 bases, with 16 bases between the two germline ends. Turning to this clone: Its target is not known.

The source material was PBMCs. The sequence came from a woman younger than 30 in good health and CMV-seronegative. V and J are TRBV18 and TRBJ2-7; no clear D gene. As DNA, the CDR3 is TGTGCCAGCTCACAACAAACAACCGGGTCCGAGCAGTACTTC. This codes for CASSQQTTGSEQYF.